The 10 T cell receptor beta chains below were found in one sample sequenced in a study of blood T cell repertoires in COVID-19. Clones were read by immunoSEQ multiplex PCR, and TCRdb kept only the in-frame ones, dropping some. The repertoire holds 200,000 to 300,000 clones, with 88% as singletons. Sequenced sample: peripheral blood. The receptors were gathered from a woman younger than 45 with acute or convalescent COVID-19.

V gene TRBV19 combines with J gene TRBJ2-7; tentatively, D is TRBD1 (5 bases). V was cut by 10 bases and J by 3 bases, with 13 bases left in between. The germline V gene has CDR1 LNHDA and CDR2 SQIVND (reference sequence). This CDR3 has 12 amino acids. Here the CDR3 reads CATMDTNYEQYF. The CDR3, as DNA: TGTGCCACCATGGACACCAACTACGAGCAGTACTTC.

In this sample, this clone turned up once. The chain recombines TRBV15 with TRBJ2-1; D remains unclear. The V gene lost 3 bases and the J gene lost 0 bases, with 9 bases spanning the gap. Germline assignment: CDR1 LNHNV and CDR2 YYDKDF (reference sequence). The length of the CDR3 is 15 residues. The DNA for the CDR3 is TGTGCCACCAGCAGTCCATCGGTCTCCTACAATGAGCAGTTCTTC. Encoded protein: CATSSPSVSYNEQFF. The variable domain in full, completed from reference TRBV15 and TRBJ2-1, reads DAMVIQNPRYQVTQFGKPVTLSCSQTLNHNVMYWYQQKSSQAPKLLFHYYDKDFNNEADTPDNFQSRRPNTSFCFLDIRSPGLGDTAMYLCATSSPSVSYNEQFFGPGTRLTVL.

The J gene is TRBJ1-4, the V gene TRBV5-5; a possible D gene is TRBD1 (5 bases). V was shortened by 4 bases and J by 8 bases, with 18 bases between the two germline ends. Germline lookup yields CDR1 SGHKS and CDR2 YYEKEE (reference sequence). The CDR3 extends over 15 amino acids. CDR3 in amino acids: CASSPLGGVAEKLFF. Written as DNA, the CDR3 is TGTGCCAGCAGCCCCCTCGGGGGGGTAGCCGAAAAACTGTTTTTT. Variable domain in full (rest from reference TRBV5-5 and TRBJ1-4): DAGVTQSPTHLIKTRGQQVTLRCSPISGHKSVSWYQQVLGQGPQFIFQYYEKEERGRGNFPDRFSARQFPNYSSELNVNALLLGDSALYLCASSPLGGVAEKLFFGSGTQLSVL.

The chain carries TRBV19 and TRBJ1-1; no firm D call. The CDR3 covers 13 residues. Trimming stripped 0 bases from V and 4 bases from J, with 6 bases between. The V gene's germline CDR1 is LNHDA and CDR2 SQIVND (reference sequence). The CDR3 region is CASSIEWATEAFF. The CDR3 coding sequence is TGTGCCAGTAGTATAGAGTGGGCCACTGAAGCTTTCTTT.

This clone turned up a few times. The chain couples TRBV12-3 or TRBV12-4 to TRBJ2-7; D remains ambiguous. The CDR3 totals 13 residues. V lost 5 bases to trimming and J lost 3 bases, with 11 bases between them. The CDR3 DNA is TGTGCCAGCAGTAGAGGAATACGCTACGAGCAGTACTTC. Translated, it gives CASSRGIRYEQYF.

The chain couples TRBV6-6 to TRBJ2-7, with a weak D call TRBD1 (5 bases). The germline CDR1 and CDR2 sequences are MNHNY and SVGAGI (reference sequence). Trimming left V 6 bases short and J 9 bases short, with 15 bases between. There are 12 residues in the CDR3. CDR3 sequence: CASSPRDPRQYF. The DNA of the CDR3 is TGTGCCAGCAGCCCCAGGGATCCTCGGCAGTACTTC.

The chain uses TRBV9 and TRBJ2-7, with 12 bases identical to TRBD2. V lost 0 bases and J lost 6; bases outside the gene matches: 10. The CDR3 is made up of 17 amino acids. Germline loops: CDR1 SGDLS, CDR2 YYNGEE. The CDR3 loop reads CASSVGFRPSGRGEQYF. CDR3 sequence (DNA): TGTGCCAGCAGCGTAGGTTTCCGGCCTAGCGGGAGGGGCGAGCAGTACTTC.

The gene calls are TRBV6-6 and TRBJ1-1; no firm D call. This CDR3 contains 12 residues. V lost 2 bases and J lost 9, with 10 bases in between. Germline CDR1 is MNHNY and CDR2 is SVGAGI (reference sequence). CDR3: CASSYGAMQAFF. The CDR3 DNA reads TGTGCCAGCAGTTACGGAGCGATGCAAGCTTTCTTT.

The V call is TRBV7-9, the J call TRBJ1-3; D unclear. The germline CDR1 and CDR2 sequences are SEHNR and FQNEAQ (reference sequence). The CDR3 length is 14 residues. With 5 bases removed from V and 0 bases from J, the gap between germline ends came to 8 bases. CDR3 sequence: CASSLTDSGNTIYF. Written as DNA, the CDR3 is TGTGCCAGCAGCCTAACCGACTCTGGAAACACCATATATTTT.

This chain uses TRBV19 with TRBJ1-1; TRBD1 is a possible D gene (5 bases). The CDR3 is 14 amino acids. The germline V gene encodes CDR1 LNHDA and CDR2 SQIVND (reference sequence). V dropped 3 bases and J dropped 4 bases, with 12 bases sitting between them. The chain's CDR3 is CASSIPGWGTEAFF. CDR3 nucleotide sequence: TGTGCCAGTAGTATCCCAGGGTGGGGCACTGAAGCTTTCTTT.